This T cell receptor beta chain is drawn from a study of cytomegalovirus exposure and HLA in healthy donors. The ends were cut back, 2 bases at V and 3 bases at J, with 6 bases in the middle. The CDR3 is made up of 12 amino acids. Germline V CDR1 and CDR2: SGHDT, YYEEEE. PCR involved 60 Vbeta and 13 Jbeta primers. Using immunoSEQ multiplex PCR, the repertoire was profiled, and TCRdb retains in-frame clones only, with some absent. Here the sample spans more than 150,000 clones, 87% being singletons. Study-level results: In vitro checks showed that a few CMV-associated chains really do target CMV antigens.

Worth noting for this clone: Antigen unknown.

Sequenced sample: PBMCs. The receptor's source is a girl less than two years old in good health and CMV-seronegative. The rearrangement links TRBV5-6 to TRBJ2-7; D is unresolved. DNA of the CDR3: TGTGCCAGCAGCTTCCTAAGCTACGAGCAGTACTTC. This codes for CASSFLSYEQYF. Full variable domain (missing parts from reference TRBV5-6 and TRBJ2-7): DAGVTQSPTHLIKTRGQQVTLRCSPKSGHDTVSWYQQALGQGPQFIFQYYEEEERQRGNFPDRFSGHQFPNYSSELNVNALLLGDSALYLCASSFLSYEQYFGPGTRLTVT.